These 26 T cell receptor beta chains share one sample of origin, sequenced in a study of monozygotic twins with inflammatory bowel disease. TCRdb re-called the 5' RACE reads and gives one entry per CDR3 protein, without DNA. The sample's table shows 300,000 to 400,000 distinct CDR3 sequences. Sequenced sample: blood. These receptors all come from a human donor with ulcerative colitis or Crohn's disease, or a healthy co-twin of an affected twin (not recorded which).

The chain employs TRBV29-1 and TRBJ2-5; there is no DNA to check the TCRdb D call of TRBD1. CDR3 size: 16 residues. Germline loops: CDR1 SQVTM, CDR2 ANQGSEA. CDR3 sequence: CSVEMPTGQIQETQYF.

The chain joins TRBV5-1 to TRBJ2-7; there is no DNA to check the TCRdb D call of TRBD1. Germline CDR1 reads SGHRS; CDR2 reads YFSETQ. This CDR3 is 13 amino acids long. The CDR3: CASSRSDNSEQYF. Supplemented by reference TRBV5-1 and TRBJ2-7, the full variable domain reads KAGVTQTPRYLIKTRGQQVTLSCSPISGHRSVSWYQQTPGQGLQFLFEYFSETQRNKGNFPGRFSGRQFSNSRSEMNVSTLELGDSALYLCASSRSDNSEQYFGPGTRLTVT.

The chain is built from TRBV20-1 and TRBJ2-4; checking the TCRdb D call of TRBD2 is not possible without DNA. CDR3 size: 15 residues. Germline values: CDR1 DFQATT, CDR2 SNEGSKA (reference sequence). This CDR3 reads CSARDSGRAKNIQYF.

The chain combines TRBV6-5 with TRBJ1-2. In germline, CDR1 is MNHEY, CDR2 SVGAGI. This CDR3 is built from 13 residues. CDR3 in amino acids: CASRRTDLYGYTF.

This chain uses TRBV5-1 with TRBJ2-7; there is no DNA to check the TCRdb D call of TRBD1. This CDR3 region has 12 residues. Looked up from germline, CDR1 is SGHRS and CDR2 is YFSETQ. CDR3 protein: CASSLLMGQSYF.

The chain joins TRBV5-1 to TRBJ2-2. This CDR3 is 16 amino acids long. CDR1 and CDR2 (germline): SGHRS, YFSETQ. CDR3 protein: CASSLAVVKNTGELFF.

J is TRBJ2-7 and V is TRBV16; TCRdb indicates TRBD2, and absent DNA this call remains unverified. The CDR3 has 15 amino acids. Germline V gene lookup returns CDR1 KGHSY and CDR2 FQNENV. CDR3 amino acids: CASSQLAGKGHEQYF.

The CDR3 protein is CASSYSRTGNDGYTF. The J gene is TRBJ1-2, the V gene TRBV6-5; TCRdb returns TRBD1, unconfirmable since there is no DNA. The CDR3 loop spans 15 amino acids. Germline CDR1 MNHEY, CDR2 SVGAGI.

The CDR3 loop reads CASNSEGNQDEQFF. The J gene is TRBJ2-1, the V gene TRBV27; there is no DNA to check the TCRdb D call of TRBD2. Germline V lookup: CDR1 MNHEY, CDR2 SMNVEV (reference sequence). The CDR3 has 14 residues.

This chain joins TRBV12-3 or TRBV12-4 and TRBJ2-3; lacking DNA, the TRBD2 call made by TCRdb goes unchecked. This CDR3 spans 19 amino acids. Here the CDR3 reads CASSPSGTSGGASTDTQYF.

The chain joins TRBV7-3 to TRBJ2-7. CDR3 size: 13 residues. CDR1 and CDR2 from the germline V gene are SGHTA and FQGTGA. CDR3 sequence reads: CASSLSFRTEQYF.

J is TRBJ2-5 and V is TRBV4-3; TCRdb selects TRBD1, and the lack of DNA leaves this call unchecked. The CDR3 loop spans 15 amino acids. Per germline, CDR1 LGHNA and CDR2 YSLEER. CDR3 loop: CASSQSDRYQETQYF.

The chain joins TRBV7-3 to TRBJ1-2. CDR3 length: 17 residues. Per germline, CDR1 SGHTA and CDR2 FQGTGA. This CDR3 is CASSQSGTSFGRYGYTF.

The chain combines TRBV7-2 with TRBJ2-7; the TRBD1 assignment by TCRdb is unverifiable without DNA. The CDR3 runs 15 residues. Per the germline V gene, CDR1 is SGHTA and CDR2 is FQGNSA. CDR3 sequence reads: CASSSRQVISYEQYF.

This sequence joins TRBV7-9 and TRBJ2-7; TCRdb outputs TRBD1, but without DNA this stays unchecked. The CDR3 loop spans 16 amino acids. CDR1 SEHNR and CDR2 FQNEAQ come from the germline V gene (reference sequence). The CDR3 spells CATKGSNQGPPYEQYF.

The chain employs TRBV19 and TRBJ1-2; TCRdb indicates TRBD1, and absent DNA this call remains unverified. The germline V gene encodes CDR1 LNHDA and CDR2 SQIVND (reference sequence). The CDR3 consists of 14 residues. CDR3 residues: CASSIASPRGGYTF.

The rearrangement links TRBV6-2 or TRBV6-3 to TRBJ2-1; as DNA is missing, the TRBD2 call by TCRdb cannot be tested. This CDR3 spans 16 amino acids. Germline V gene data show CDR1 as MNHEY and CDR2 as SVGEGT. This chain's CDR3 is CASSSGTASSYNEQFF.

The rearrangement joins TRBV7-2 to TRBJ2-3; lacking DNA, the TRBD2 call made by TCRdb goes unchecked. In germline, CDR1 is SGHTA, CDR2 FQGNSA. The CDR3 spans 16 residues. The CDR3 region is CASSLGLAGGIDTQYF.

The chain is built from TRBV7-7 and TRBJ2-2; TCRdb proposes TRBD2, but this gene call is untestable without DNA. Germline V gene sequence: CDR1 SSHAT, CDR2 FNYEAQ (reference sequence). The length of the CDR3 is 17 residues. The CDR3: CASSLDPREENTGELFF.

J is TRBJ2-5 and V is TRBV4-2; TCRdb picks TRBD2, but there is no DNA to check that call. CDR1 and CDR2 from the germline V gene are LGHNA and YNFKEQ. This CDR3 region has 16 residues. CDR3 residues: CASSQEAGGALETQYF.

The chain combines TRBV5-6 with TRBJ2-1; no DNA is available, so the TRBD2 call from TCRdb remains unchecked. The CDR3 extends over 15 amino acids. The germline gives CDR1 SGHDT, CDR2 YYEEEE. The CDR3 here is CASSRRTSGGNEQFF. The full variable domain, rest sourced from reference TRBV5-6 and TRBJ2-1, is DAGVTQSPTHLIKTRGQQVTLRCSPKSGHDTVSWYQQALGQGPQFIFQYYEEEERQRGNFPDRFSGHQFPNYSSELNVNALLLGDSALYLCASSRRTSGGNEQFFGPGTRLTVL.

The chain combines TRBV7-9 with TRBJ2-1. The CDR3 has 12 amino acids. Germline lookup yields CDR1 SEHNR and CDR2 FQNEAQ (reference sequence). The CDR3 spells CASSLMSDEQFF.

The rearrangement joins TRBV7-9 to TRBJ2-5; the D call from TCRdb, TRBD2, cannot be confirmed without DNA. The CDR3 sequence is 17 residues long. Looked up from germline, CDR1 is SEHNR and CDR2 is FQNEAQ (reference sequence). The CDR3 sequence is CASSLTVLGLAGETQYF.

The chain is built from TRBV7-8 and TRBJ2-5. The CDR3 length is 14 residues. Germline loops: CDR1 SGHVS, CDR2 FQNEAQ. CDR3 in amino acids: CASSQGRDRETQYF.

The chain combines TRBV20-1 with TRBJ1-2. Germline-derived CDR1 and CDR2 are DFQATT and SNEGSKA (reference sequence). This CDR3 spans 11 amino acids. The CDR3 is CSAEGSSGYTF.

J is TRBJ2-3 and V is TRBV28. CDR1 is MDHEN and CDR2 is SYDVKM in the germline V gene. This CDR3 is 12 amino acids long. The CDR3 sequence: CASIRGIDTQYF.